These 18 T cell receptor beta chains came from one sample sequenced in a study of CD8+ T cells in alopecia areata. As for treatment: oral pan-JAK inhibitor, 5-10 mg twice daily. In each case, RNA was isolated and then reverse transcribed into cDNA as the sequencing template. This table comes from immunoSEQ multiplex PCR, and its TCRdb copy is limited to in-frame clones, with some not included. The table records 150,000 to 200,000 clones, 60% of them present only once. The sample consisted of CD4+ T cells sorted from blood, taken at week 24, from a patient treated with tofacitinib. The receptors originated from a human donor with alopecia areata.

There are a few counts of this clone. The V call is TRBV19, the J call TRBJ2-1, with TRBD2 matching over 9 bases. The CDR3 totals 18 residues. CDR1 LNHDA and CDR2 SQIVND come from the germline V gene (reference sequence). The V and J ends lost 4 bases and 0 bases, in that order; junction bases with no gene match: 10. DNA for the CDR3: TGTGCCAGTAGTACCCTAGCGGGGTTACCGTACTCCTACAATGAGCAGTTCTTC. It specifies CASSTLAGLPYSYNEQFF.

The J gene is TRBJ1-1, the V gene TRBV6-1, with 8 bases identical to TRBD1. The CDR3 consists of 15 residues. Germline assignment: CDR1 MNHNS and CDR2 SASEGT. V dropped 2 bases and J dropped 4; count of bases not matched to a gene: 6. CDR3 loop: CASSELGRGLTEAFF. DNA for the CDR3: TGTGCCAGCAGTGAATTGGGCAGGGGGCTCACTGAAGCTTTCTTT.

This rearrangement joins TRBV25-1 to TRBJ1-2, with TRBD1 matching over 9 bases. This CDR3 spans 15 amino acids. Germline lookup yields CDR1 MGHDK and CDR2 SYGVNS. The V segment lost 7 bases and the J segment 7 bases; nucleotides outside the gene matches: 13. CDR3 residues: CASTPATGGLFGYTF. The CDR3 region has the DNA TGTGCCAGCACCCCCGCGACAGGGGGGTTGTTTGGCTACACCTTC.

At least ten counts were recorded for this clone. This chain connects TRBV11-3 to TRBJ2-3; possible D gene TRBD2, 6 bases. This CDR3 contains 18 residues. From germline, CDR1 is SGHNT and CDR2 YENEEA. V was cut by 5 bases and J by 4 bases, with 25 bases left in between. The CDR3: CASSHTTRTSRIADTQYF. CDR3 DNA: TGTGCCAGCAGCCACACGACCCGTACTAGCAGAATAGCAGATACGCAGTATTTT.

The V and J genes are TRBV27 and TRBJ2-5, with 9 positions matching TRBD2. The CDR3 runs to 15 residues. The germline gives CDR1 MNHEY, CDR2 SMNVEV (reference sequence). The V gene end was trimmed by 2 bases and the J gene end by 4 bases; junction bases not matched to a gene: 5. The CDR3 coding sequence is TGTGCCAGCAGTTTAGGGCGGGGGGGCTCAGAGACCCAGTACTTC. Amino acids: CASSLGRGGSETQYF.

A few counts support this clone. V and J are TRBV19 and TRBJ1-1, with D possibly matching TRBD1 (6 bases). From germline, CDR1 is LNHDA and CDR2 SQIVND (reference sequence). The CDR3 sequence is 14 residues long. Trimming stripped 2 bases from V and 1 base from J, with 8 bases between. The CDR3 loop is CASSIRGQNTEAFF. The CDR3 DNA follows: TGTGCCAGTAGTATAAGGGGACAGAACACTGAAGCTTTCTTT.

The V call is TRBV5-1, the J call TRBJ2-3; 13 nucleotides line up with TRBD2. Germline-derived CDR1 and CDR2 are SGHRS and YFSETQ. The CDR3 has 15 residues. V shed 4 bases and J 9 bases; nucleotides not matched to a gene: 8. CDR3 nucleotides: TGCGCCAGCAGCCCGGGGACTAGCGGGACGGGAACGCAGTATTTT. Translated, it gives CASSPGTSGTGTQYF.

The chain carries TRBV4-3 and TRBJ2-1; 8 bases line up with TRBD2. The germline V gene encodes CDR1 LGHNA and CDR2 YSLEER. V shed 0 bases and J 4 bases; nucleotides not matched to a gene: 5. The CDR3 covers 16 residues. The CDR3 DNA reads as TGCGCCAGCAGCCAAGATAGAGCGGGGGCTTACAATGAGCAGTTCTTC. Protein product: CASSQDRAGAYNEQFF.

The rearrangement joins TRBV29-1 to TRBJ2-5; D not certain. Germline CDR1 and CDR2: SQVTM and ANQGSEA. There are 11 residues in the CDR3. The CDR3, as DNA: TGCAGTTTTGCCGCCATGGGGACCCAGTACTTC. As protein: CSFAAMGTQYF.

The V and J genes are TRBV5-1 and TRBJ1-2; TRBD1 aligns across 9 bases. The V gene's germline CDR1 is SGHRS and CDR2 YFSETQ. Trimming cost V 0 bases and J 10 bases; bases outside gene matches: 4. The CDR3 sequence is 13 residues long. CDR3 residues: CASSLGQGVDYTF. The CDR3, as DNA: TGCGCCAGCAGCTTGGGACAGGGGGTTGACTACACCTTC.

Here the CDR3 reads CASSYPRRGTEAFF. The DNA for the CDR3 is TGTGCCAGCAGCTATCCGCGCCGGGGAACTGAAGCTTTCTTT. The V call is TRBV28, the J call TRBJ1-1; no clear D gene. CDR1 is MDHEN, CDR2 SYDVKM, per germline. Trimming left V 6 bases short and J 5 bases short, with 16 bases between. The CDR3 has 14 amino acids.

This clone is medium-sized in the sample. This chain uses TRBV14 with TRBJ2-5; the D is unclear. The CDR3 is 15 residues long. CDR1 and CDR2 (germline): SGHDN, FVKESK. Trimming left V 0 bases short and J 5 bases short, with 13 bases between. The CDR3 region has the DNA TGTGCCAGCAGCCAAGATCCCCAGCACTGGGAGACCCAGTACTTC. As protein: CASSQDPQHWETQYF.

The gene calls are TRBV11-1 and TRBJ2-7, with D perhaps given as TRBD1 or TRBD2 (5 bases each). The germline V and J ends were trimmed by 5 bases and 0 bases, with 8 bases remaining between them. Germline lookup yields CDR1 SGHAT and CDR2 FQDESV (reference sequence). This CDR3 has 13 amino acids. The CDR3 protein is CASSRDLSYEQYF. CDR3 nucleotide sequence: TGTGCCAGCAGCCGGGACCTCTCCTACGAGCAGTACTTC.

This clone has just one count. The CDR3 here is CAWSVSRNEKLFF. Here the CDR3 DNA reads TGTGCCTGGAGTGTAAGCAGAAATGAAAAACTGTTTTTT. The chain carries TRBV30 and TRBJ1-4; D is unresolved. The CDR3 spans 13 residues. Per the germline V gene, CDR1 is GTSNPN and CDR2 is SVGIG (reference sequence). V was clipped by 0 bases and J by 5 bases, with 7 bases between them. Full variable domain (missing parts from reference TRBV30 and TRBJ1-4): SQTIHQWPATLVQPVGSPLSLECTVEGTSNPNLYWYRQAAGRGLQLLFYSVGIGQISSEVPQNLSASRPQDRQFILSSKKLLLSDSGFYLCAWSVSRNEKLFFGSGTQLSVL.

The J gene is TRBJ1-2, the V gene TRBV5-6; 9 bases are a match to TRBD1. CDR3 size: 14 residues. The V gene's germline CDR1 is SGHDT and CDR2 YYEEEE. The junction had 6 bases not matched to a gene; V was cut back by 4 bases and J by 5 bases. CDR3 coding DNA: TGTGCCAGCAGCCCGGGACAGGGTCGATATGGCTACACCTTC. It specifies CASSPGQGRYGYTF.

The rearrangement uses TRBV11-3 and TRBJ2-7, with a tentative D call TRBD2 (5 bases). The V gene lost 5 bases and the J gene lost 5 bases, with 13 bases spanning the gap. Germline CDR1 and CDR2: SGHNT and YENEEA. There are 13 residues in the CDR3. CDR3 sequence (DNA): TGTGCCAGCAGCCTCCTGGCCGGGAACGAGCAGTACTTC. Translating gives CASSLLAGNEQYF.

The chain combines TRBV29-1 with TRBJ1-1; TRBD1 aligns across 8 bases. V shed 5 bases and J 5 bases; nucleotides not matched to a gene: 7. Germline V gene lookup returns CDR1 SQVTM and CDR2 ANQGSEA. The CDR3 length is 13 residues. The CDR3 protein is CSVHKDRVTEAFF. The CDR3 nucleotides read TGCAGCGTTCACAAGGACAGGGTAACTGAAGCTTTCTTT.

This clone was picked up a small number of times. The chain uses TRBV6-6 and TRBJ1-1; D perhaps matches TRBD1 (5 bases). Germline CDR1 MNHNY, CDR2 SVGAGI (reference sequence). V was clipped by 4 bases and J by 4 bases, with 19 bases between them. This CDR3 is 16 amino acids long. The CDR3 bases are TGTGCCAGCAGTTCGGGTTGGGGGAGAATGGGCACTGAAGCTTTCTTT. Translated: CASSSGWGRMGTEAFF.